This T cell receptor beta chain was captured in a study of immune cell composition in non-small cell lung cancer. Whole-study findings and limits: Lung adenocarcinomas had lower top 10 clone scores and clonality than squamous tumours. TIL tumour reactivity correlated with maximal tumour-associated clone frequency in adenocarcinoma. Shared sequences between tumour-reactive and dominant in vivo clones were not proven.

A word on this clone: The antigen is unknown.

Some clones are missing from TCRdb's copy, which holds only in-frame ones; the method was immunoSEQ multiplex PCR. This sample carries about 15,000 clones, 69% of them seen once, and the ten largest clones take approximately 8.3%. Trimming took off 1 base at V and 9 bases at J, with 11 bases between the two ends. CDR1 and CDR2 (germline): SGHRS, YFSETQ. The CDR3 loop spans 13 amino acids. Template was genomic DNA from frozen, unsorted single-cell suspensions. The sequencing input was lung tumor tissue. The clonotype comes from a human donor with non-small cell lung cancer. The chain couples TRBV5-1 to TRBJ2-1, with D possibly TRBD1 on 6 matching bases. CDR3: CASSLWGPGEQFF. DNA of the CDR3: TGCGCCAGCAGCTTGTGGGGGCCGGGTGAGCAGTTCTTC.